These 27 T cell receptor beta chains share one sample of origin, sequenced in a study of blood T cell repertoires in COVID-19. Sequencing used immunoSEQ multiplex PCR; TCRdb keeps in-frame clones, though not all of them. The sample holds 130,000 to 150,000 clones, roughly 82% seen once. The material sequenced was peripheral blood. Every receptor here comes from a man aged 55 to 70 with active or convalescent COVID-19.

The V and J genes are TRBV28 and TRBJ1-1, with 7 bases fitting TRBD1. The CDR3 runs 16 residues. V lost 6 bases, J lost 5 bases, and 15 bases stayed unmatched. The germline CDR1 and CDR2 sequences are MDHEN and SYDVKM. Here the CDR3 DNA reads TGTGCCAGCAGCTTGGTTGGGACAGAAGTATCTACTGAAGCTTTCTTT. This codes for CASSLVGTEVSTEAFF.

The chain combines TRBV15 with TRBJ1-1, with D possibly being TRBD1 (5 bases). The germline gives CDR1 LNHNV, CDR2 YYDKDF (reference sequence). This CDR3 spans 15 amino acids. Trimming removed 4 bases from V and 1 base from J, with 13 bases in between. CDR3 bases: TGTGCCACCAGCAATTACAGAGGACAGAACACTGAAGCTTTCTTT. Translation: CATSNYRGQNTEAFF.

J is TRBJ2-1 and V is TRBV4-1, with 8 bases matching TRBD2. The CDR3 length is 15 residues. CDR1 MGHRA and CDR2 YSYEKL come from the germline V gene. The trim removed 0 bases at V and 4 bases at J, leaving 2 bases unmatched. The CDR3 protein is CASSQETSVYNEQFF. The CDR3, as DNA: TGCGCCAGCAGCCAAGAGACTAGCGTGTACAATGAGCAGTTCTTC.

This clone occurred a few times. The chain links TRBV6-2 or TRBV6-3 to TRBJ2-3; 10 bases match TRBD2. The J segment lost 1 base and the V segment lost 4 bases, leaving 8 bases of the junction unmatched. CDR1 is MNHEY, CDR2 SVGEGT, per germline. This CDR3 spans 17 amino acids. Here the CDR3 reads CASSSPALAGGTDTQYF. As DNA, the CDR3 is TGTGCCAGCAGTTCCCCGGCGCTAGCGGGGGGCACAGATACGCAGTATTTT.

In DNA form, the CDR3 reads TGTGCCAGCTCATCAGGGACAGTCCCCTGGGGTTCACCCCTCCACTTT. It specifies CASSSGTVPWGSPLHF. This rearrangement joins TRBV18 to TRBJ1-6; the match to TRBD1 covers 7 bases. The CDR3 extends over 16 amino acids. CDR1 KGHSH and CDR2 LQKENI come from the germline V gene. After removal of 5 bases from V and 9 bases from J, the junction contained 13 bases not matched to a gene.

This sequence joins TRBV29-1 and TRBJ1-2; 11 bases line up with TRBD1. In germline, CDR1 is SQVTM, CDR2 ANQGSEA. J was trimmed by 3 bases and V by 4 bases; bases with no gene match: 4. The CDR3 spans 14 residues. CDR3 sequence: CSVGTGGVDYGYTF. CDR3 DNA: TGCAGCGTTGGGACAGGGGGCGTCGACTATGGCTACACCTTC. The entire variable domain, with the rest obtained from reference TRBV29-1 and TRBJ1-2, is as follows: SAVISQKPSRDICQRGTSLTIQCQVDSQVTMMFWYRQQPGQSLTLIATANQGSEATYESGFVIDKFPISRPNLTFSTLTVSNMSPEDSSIYLCSVGTGGVDYGYTFGSGTRLTVV.

The CDR3, as DNA: TGCGCCAGCAGCTTGGCACGCGGTGGAAACTATGGCTACACCTTC. This codes for CASSLARGGNYGYTF. The rearrangement links TRBV5-1 to TRBJ1-2; D is unresolved. Trimming left V 0 bases short and J 2 bases short, with 11 bases between. This CDR3 is 15 amino acids long. The germline V gene has CDR1 SGHRS and CDR2 YFSETQ.

This chain links TRBV11-2 with TRBJ1-2, with 8 bases identical to TRBD1. The CDR3 spans 14 residues. Trimming at V came to 5 bases and at J to 2 bases, leaving 4 bases not matched to a gene. The germline CDR1 and CDR2 sequences are SGHAT and FQNNGV. This CDR3 reads CASSMDRENYGYTF. For the CDR3, the DNA is TGTGCCAGCAGCATGGACAGGGAAAACTATGGCTACACCTTC.

This clone was detected once. The V and J genes are TRBV3-1 (or the pseudogene TRBV3-2) and TRBJ1-5; TRBD1 matches at 8 bases. V dropped 8 bases and J dropped 5; count of bases not matched to a gene: 8. The CDR3 contains 14 residues. The germline CDR1 and CDR2 sequences are LGHDT and YNNKEL (reference sequence). The CDR3 is CASSPGQGHQPQHF. The CDR3 DNA reads TGTGCCAGCTCCCCTGGACAGGGACATCAGCCCCAGCATTTT.

The chain combines TRBV5-6 with TRBJ1-1; D not certain. CDR1 and CDR2 from the germline V gene are SGHDT and YYEEEE. Trimming removed 1 base at V and 0 bases at J, with 4 bases between. This CDR3 is built from 13 residues. The CDR3 DNA is TGTGCCAGCAGCTTGCGTATGAACACTGAAGCTTTCTTT. Its translation: CASSLRMNTEAFF.

The rearrangement joins TRBV14 to TRBJ2-5; D gene unclear. This CDR3 is 13 amino acids long. Trimming cost V 1 base and J 1 base, with 4 bases left between them. The germline gives CDR1 SGHDN, CDR2 FVKESK. The chain's CDR3 is CASSQGAQETQYF. In nucleotides, the CDR3 is TGTGCCAGCAGCCAAGGGGCCCAAGAGACCCAGTACTTC.

The chain has TRBV4-3 and TRBJ1-3; the D gene is possibly TRBD1 (5 bases). Trimming stripped 4 bases from V and 2 bases from J, with 9 bases between. CDR3 length: 14 amino acids. Germline V gene lookup returns CDR1 LGHNA and CDR2 YSLEER. Written as DNA, the CDR3 is TGCGCCAGCAGCCGCGGACAAGCTGGAAACACCATATATTTT. Translating it yields CASSRGQAGNTIYF.

The V gene is TRBV4-3, the J gene TRBJ1-1, with 10 bases fitting TRBD1. The CDR3 is 15 amino acids. CDR1 LGHNA and CDR2 YSLEER come from the germline V gene. The V segment lost 1 base and the J segment 3 bases; nucleotides outside the gene matches: 2. CDR3 sequence (DNA): TGCGCCAGCAGCCAAGCGGACAGGGGGTACACTGAAGCTTTCTTT. This sequence encodes CASSQADRGYTEAFF.

The chain combines TRBV10-3 with TRBJ2-1, with 9 positions matching TRBD1. The CDR3 totals 14 residues. V shed 6 bases and J 6 bases; nucleotides not matched to a gene: 6. CDR1 ENHRY and CDR2 SYGVKD come from the germline V gene. The CDR3: CAIRLTGGVNEQFF. The CDR3 DNA sequence: TGTGCCATCAGATTGACAGGGGGGGTCAATGAGCAGTTCTTC.

The J gene is TRBJ2-3, the V gene TRBV12-3 or TRBV12-4, with 7 bases matching TRBD1. CDR3 length equals 13 residues. V shed 5 bases and J 6 bases; nucleotides not matched to a gene: 5. CDR3 in amino acids: CASSVQGPDTQYF. The CDR3 region has the DNA TGTGCCAGCAGTGTACAGGGGCCGGATACGCAGTATTTT.

CDR3 sequence: CASRQGAGYGYTF. CDR3 DNA: TGTGCCAGCAGACAGGGGGCGGGCTATGGCTACACCTTC. V usage is TRBV2 and J usage is TRBJ1-2; 9 bases align to TRBD1. The CDR3 runs to 13 residues. Germline CDR1 reads SNHLY; CDR2 reads FYNNEI. J was trimmed by 4 bases and V by 6 bases; bases with no gene match: 3.

The chain uses TRBV30 and TRBJ2-2; D ambiguous. The V gene's germline CDR1 is GTSNPN and CDR2 SVGIG (reference sequence). V lost 6 bases, J lost 4 bases, and 21 bases lay in between. CDR3 length equals 16 residues. DNA of the CDR3: TGTGCCTGCCCATTTGACTCCCATGGCGGCACCGGGGAGCTGTTTTTT. Amino acid sequence: CACPFDSHGGTGELFF.

The rearrangement uses TRBV19 and TRBJ2-1; 9 bases fit TRBD1. The junction had 6 bases not matched to a gene; V was cut back by 3 bases and J by 3 bases. CDR1 is LNHDA, CDR2 SQIVND, per germline (reference sequence). This CDR3 region has 16 residues. CDR3 DNA: TGTGCCAGTAGTATGGTGGACAGGGGACTCTACAATGAGCAGTTCTTC. It is translated as CASSMVDRGLYNEQFF.

This CDR3 reads CASSLVRSSGAFF. The CDR3 nucleotides read TGTGCCAGTAGCCTGGTACGGAGCAGTGGAGCTTTCTTT. The chain couples TRBV19 to TRBJ1-1; no definite D call. This CDR3 is 13 amino acids long. Trimming took 6 bases from V and 10 from J, leaving 18 bases between them. Germline V lookup: CDR1 LNHDA, CDR2 SQIVND (reference sequence).

The rearrangement joins TRBV21-1 to TRBJ1-3. TRBV21-1 is a pseudogene segment. The CDR3 contains 15 residues. CDR3 region: CASSSRDSFGNTIYF. CDR3 nucleotide sequence: TGTGCCAGCAGCAGTCGGGACTCTTTTGGAAACACCATATATTTT.

The chain joins TRBV6-5 to TRBJ2-5, with TRBD1 matching 7 bases. J gave up 6 bases and V 5 bases, and 9 bases lay outside the gene matches. This CDR3 region has 14 residues. Looked up from germline, CDR1 is MNHEY and CDR2 is SVGAGI. In DNA form, the CDR3 reads TGTGCCAGCAGTCCCGGGACAGTGGGAAAGACCCAGTACTTC. This codes for CASSPGTVGKTQYF.

The chain uses TRBV28 and TRBJ2-1, with 11 bases matching TRBD2. The CDR3 sequence is 16 residues long. The germline gives CDR1 MDHEN, CDR2 SYDVKM. After removal of 1 base from V and 5 bases from J, the junction contained 4 bases not matched to a gene. CDR3: CASSLSGLAENNEQFF. Written as DNA, the CDR3 is TGTGCCAGCAGTTTATCGGGACTAGCGGAAAACAATGAGCAGTTCTTC.

This chain uses TRBV6-5 with TRBJ2-7, with a weak D call TRBD1 (5 bases). The CDR3 is 15 amino acids. Germline V gives CDR1 MNHEY, CDR2 SVGAGI. Deletions cut 2 bases from V and 6 bases from J, with 17 bases between. CDR3 nucleotides: TGTGCCAGCAGTTACGCCACCACAGGAAATCTCGAGCAGTACTTC. Residues: CASSYATTGNLEQYF.

V gene TRBV6-5 combines with J gene TRBJ1-2; possibly TRBD1 for D (5 bases). This CDR3 contains 12 residues. V was pared by 11 bases and J by 2 bases, with 12 bases between. Germline loops: CDR1 MNHEY, CDR2 SVGAGI. CDR3 DNA sequence: TGTGCCGGATTCAGGGTAAACTATGGCTACACCTTC. It is translated as CAGFRVNYGYTF.

The gene calls are TRBV4-3 and TRBJ2-3; 8 positions agree with TRBD2. The CDR3 has 17 residues. In germline, CDR1 is LGHNA, CDR2 YSLEER. Germline trimming cut 1 base from V and 2 bases from J; bases unmatched to any gene: 8. Written as DNA, the CDR3 is TGCGCCAGCAGCCAAGCCCCACTAGCGGCCTCCACAGATACGCAGTATTTT. It yields the protein CASSQAPLAASTDTQYF.

This clone was observed a single time. This chain links TRBV15 with TRBJ1-1; D is possibly TRBD1 (6 bases). From germline, CDR1 is LNHNV and CDR2 YYDKDF (reference sequence). Trimming stripped 3 bases from V and 1 base from J, with 15 bases between. The CDR3 runs to 16 residues. The CDR3 region is CATSSPGTFRNTEAFF. Written as DNA, the CDR3 is TGTGCCACCAGCAGTCCCGGGACATTTCGGAACACTGAAGCTTTCTTT. The variable domain in full, completed from reference TRBV15 and TRBJ1-1, reads DAMVIQNPRYQVTQFGKPVTLSCSQTLNHNVMYWYQQKSSQAPKLLFHYYDKDFNNEADTPDNFQSRRPNTSFCFLDIRSPGLGDTAMYLCATSSPGTFRNTEAFFGQGTRLTVV.

V is TRBV4-3 and J is TRBJ1-1, with D maybe TRBD1 (6 bases). CDR1 and CDR2 from the germline V gene are LGHNA and YSLEER. The ends were cut back, 1 base at V and 0 bases at J, with 9 bases in the middle. There are 15 residues in the CDR3. The DNA for the CDR3 is TGCGCCAGCAGCCAAGTAGGGACAATGAACACTGAAGCTTTCTTT. It yields the protein CASSQVGTMNTEAFF.